The clone carrying this T cell receptor beta chain was seen only a few times. These data belong to a study of CD8 T cells in Susac syndrome. V trimming: 5 bases; J trimming: 4 bases; junction bases outside the gene matches: 2. CDR3 length equals 14 residues. When the RNA was reverse transcribed, random hexamers were used with an input of roughly 0.5 to 1 ug. Each CDR3 protein gets one entry after TCRdb re-called the immunoSEQ multiplex PCR reads with MiXCR. The repertoire holds 330,000 or so distinct CDR3 sequences, with roughly 85% as singletons. The chain is built from TRBV12-3 or TRBV12-4 and TRBJ2-1, with TRBD2 identical over 10 bases. The source material was CD8+ T cells from PBMCs. The receptor was derived from a human donor with multiple sclerosis. CDR3 nucleotides: TGTGCCAGCAGTGGGACTAGCGCGTACAATGAGCAGTTCTTC. It is translated as CASSGTSAYNEQFF.